These T cell receptor beta chains were read from a single sample in a study of shared clonotypes between healthy human individuals. TCRdb's copy holds only in-frame clones and misses some; the assay was immunoSEQ multiplex PCR. Of under 2,500,000 clones in the sample, 90% to 97% are singletons; the top ten hold more than 0.1%. Input material: naive CD4+ T cells sorted from blood. The source of these receptors is a man between 18 and 29 years old in good health. CDR3s include the opening cysteine and the closing phenylalanine or tryptophan. D genes are given only for firm matches. Rows give clone size only sometimes, using once, few, many, or a class for an expanded clone.

clone size	J gene	V gene	D gene	CDR3 DNA	CDR3 protein
.	TRBJ2-1	TRBV5-1	.	TGCGCCAGCAGCTTGGAGGCGGTCGCTTACAATGAGCAGTTCTTC	CASSLEAVAYNEQFF
.	TRBJ2-1	TRBV7-3	.	TGTGCCAGCTCCAATCCTCTATACAATGAGCAGTTCTTC	CASSNPLYNEQFF
.	TRBJ2-5	TRBV13	TRBD2	TGTGCCAGCAGGGGCGGGGGAGAGACCCAGTACTTC	CASRGGGETQYF
once	TRBJ1-5	TRBV6-5	TRBD1	TGTGCCAGTTCCCAGGGGGATAGCAATCAGCCCCAGCATTTT	CASSQGDSNQPQHF
.	TRBJ1-5	TRBV2	.	TGTGCCAGCACCCTCTTGGGGGGGGCAGATCAGCCCCAGCATTTT	CASTLLGGADQPQHF
.	TRBJ2-5	TRBV6-6	.	TGTGCCAGCAGTTCCGGGACATATCAAGAGACCCAGTACTTC	CASSSGTYQETQYF
.	TRBJ1-2	TRBV28	TRBD1	TGTGCCAGCAGCCTGACCTCAGGGGGCTATGGCTACACCTTC	CASSLTSGGYGYTF
.	TRBJ2-2	TRBV14	.	TGTGCCAGCAGCCACAACAGCGTTTACCCGGGGGAGCTGTTTTTT	CASSHNSVYPGELFF
.	TRBJ1-1	TRBV7-8	.	TGTGCCAGCAGCTTAGAGGGGGGGCCGGTGAACACTGAAGCTTTCTTT	CASSLEGGPVNTEAFF
.	TRBJ2-5	TRBV10-3	.	TGTGCCATCAGTGAACCACCTGTGGAGACCCAGTACTTC	CAISEPPVETQYF
.	TRBJ1-5	TRBV27	.	TGTGCCAGCAGTCCACGCCAAAGGACAGCCCCCGGGGAGCCCCAGCATTTT	CASSPRQRTAPGEPQHF
.	TRBJ2-2	TRBV5-1	.	TGCGCCAGCAGCTTGAGGGACGCGAACACCGGGGAGCTGTTTTTT	CASSLRDANTGELFF
.	TRBJ2-7	TRBV5-1	TRBD2	TGCGCCAGCAGCGCTGGACTAGCGGGGGGCTCCTACGAGCAGTACTTC	CASSAGLAGGSYEQYF
.	TRBJ2-7	TRBV5-1	.	TGCGCCAGCAGCTTGCGACAGGGAGGGGAGCAGTACTTC	CASSLRQGGEQYF
.	TRBJ2-7	TRBV4-3	.	TGCGCCAGCAGCCAAGAGGGGAGGGGGAGCGAGCAGTACTTC	CASSQEGRGSEQYF
.	TRBJ1-6	TRBV30	TRBD1	TGTGCCTGGAGTAGAACGGGACAGCATAATTCACCCCTCCACTTT	CAWSRTGQHNSPLHF
.	TRBJ1-4	TRBV6-1	TRBD1	TGTGCCAGCAGTCAAGGACAGGGGGCCTTTTCTAATGAAAAACTGTTTTTT	CASSQGQGAFSNEKLFF
.	TRBJ1-6	TRBV10-3	.	TGTGCCATCAGGGGGACTGGCTTTAATTCACCCCTCCACTTT	CAIRGTGFNSPLHF
.	TRBJ1-2	TRBV12-2	.	TGTGCAAGTCGCTTAGCGCGGATTACAGCTTCTGGCTACACCTTC	CASRLARITASGYTF
.	TRBJ2-7	TRBV28	.	TGTGCCAGCCCCTCACCCCAGGCCCCCTACGAGCAGTACTTC	CASPSPQAPYEQYF
.	TRBJ2-7	TRBV6-6	TRBD2	TGTGCCAGCAACCTCTTCACTAGCGGGAGCTCCTACGAGCAGTACTTC	CASNLFTSGSSYEQYF
.	TRBJ1-2	TRBV10-3	TRBD1	TGTGCCATCAGTGAGACAGGGGTTTCGAGCTACACCTTC	CAISETGVSSYTF
.	TRBJ2-2	TRBV7-7	TRBD1	TGTGCTAGCAGCTCCGACAGGGGGACCGGGGAGCTGTTTTTT	CASSSDRGTGELFF
.	TRBJ2-7	TRBV19	.	TGTGCCAGTAGTAGGCTGGAAAAGCCCTACGAGCAGTACTTC	CASSRLEKPYEQYF
.	TRBJ1-3	TRBV5-6	.	TGTGCCAGCAGCTTGGACCCAGACATCTCTGGAAACACCATATATTTT	CASSLDPDISGNTIYF
.	TRBJ2-1	TRBV27	.	TGTGCCAGCAGTTTATGGGGGGACTCCTACAATGAGCAGTTCTTC	CASSLWGDSYNEQFF
.	TRBJ2-5	TRBV7-2	TRBD2	TGTGCCAGCAGGACGTGGGCGGGAGCCCTTCAAGAGACCCAGTACTTC	CASRTWAGALQETQYF
.	TRBJ2-4	TRBV30	.	TGTGCCTGGAGGAGGGCCCTTAGCGTAGCCAAAAACATTCAGTACTTC	CAWRRALSVAKNIQYF
.	TRBJ1-1	TRBV29-1	.	TGCAGCGTTGTTAGGGGCCTTAACACTGAAGCTTTCTTT	CSVVRGLNTEAFF
.	TRBJ1-6	TRBV6-5	TRBD1	TGTGCCAGCAGCCTTTGGACAGGGGCCAATTCACCCCTCCACTTT	CASSLWTGANSPLHF
.	TRBJ2-2	TRBV6-6	TRBD2	TGTGCCAGCACTGAGGGGAGTAGCGGGGGGTATCTGTTTTTT	CASTEGSSGGYLFF
.	TRBJ2-3	TRBV2	TRBD2	TGTGCCAGCAGTGAAGCGCGAGGGCTAGCGGGAGGGGGTATGGATACGCAGTATTTT	CASSEARGLAGGGMDTQYF
.	TRBJ1-3	TRBV12-5	.	TGTGCTAGTGGCCTATACTCTGGAAACACCATATATTTT	CASGLYSGNTIYF
.	TRBJ2-1	TRBV29-1	.	TGCAGCGGAACGGAGGTCCCTGAGCAGTTCTTC	CSGTEVPEQFF
.	TRBJ2-3	TRBV2	TRBD2	TGTGCCAGCAGTGAACGAAGGTGGGCTAGCGGAGCTTTCACAGATACGCAGTATTTT	CASSERRWASGAFTDTQYF
.	TRBJ2-1	TRBV6-6	.	TGTGCCAGCAGTAGGTCCCGGGGATTGATGAATGAGCAGTTCTTC	CASSRSRGLMNEQFF